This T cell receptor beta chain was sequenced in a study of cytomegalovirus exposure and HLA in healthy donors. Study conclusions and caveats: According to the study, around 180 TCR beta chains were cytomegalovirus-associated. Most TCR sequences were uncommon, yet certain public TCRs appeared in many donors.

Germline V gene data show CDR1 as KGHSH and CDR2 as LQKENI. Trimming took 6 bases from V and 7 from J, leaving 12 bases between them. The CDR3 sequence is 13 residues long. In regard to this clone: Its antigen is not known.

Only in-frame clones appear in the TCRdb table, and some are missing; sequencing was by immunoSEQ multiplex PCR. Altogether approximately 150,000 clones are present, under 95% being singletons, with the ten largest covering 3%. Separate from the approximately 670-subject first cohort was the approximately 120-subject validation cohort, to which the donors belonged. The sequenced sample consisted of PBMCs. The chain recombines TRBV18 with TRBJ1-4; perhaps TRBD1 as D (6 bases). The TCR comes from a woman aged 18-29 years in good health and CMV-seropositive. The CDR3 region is CASSHRAGEKLFF. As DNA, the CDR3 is TGTGCCAGCTCGCACAGGGCTGGTGAAAAACTGTTTTTT.